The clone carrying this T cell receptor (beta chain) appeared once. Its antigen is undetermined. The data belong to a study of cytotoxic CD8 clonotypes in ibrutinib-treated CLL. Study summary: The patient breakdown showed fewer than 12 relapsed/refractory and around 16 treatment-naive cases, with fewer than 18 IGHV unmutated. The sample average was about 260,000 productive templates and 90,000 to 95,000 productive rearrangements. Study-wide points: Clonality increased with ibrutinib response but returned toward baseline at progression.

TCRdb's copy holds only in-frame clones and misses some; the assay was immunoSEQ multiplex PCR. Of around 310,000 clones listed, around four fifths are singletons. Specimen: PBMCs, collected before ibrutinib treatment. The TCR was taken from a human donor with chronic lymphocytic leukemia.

CDR3: CSVGVSWTEAFF. The CDR3 DNA is TGCAGCGTTGGGGTATCTTGGACTGAAGCTTTCTTT. The chain joins TRBV29-1 to TRBJ1-1; D is ambiguous. This CDR3 contains 12 residues. Per germline, CDR1 SQVTM and CDR2 ANQGSEA. Trimming removed 4 bases at V and 5 bases at J, with 11 bases between.